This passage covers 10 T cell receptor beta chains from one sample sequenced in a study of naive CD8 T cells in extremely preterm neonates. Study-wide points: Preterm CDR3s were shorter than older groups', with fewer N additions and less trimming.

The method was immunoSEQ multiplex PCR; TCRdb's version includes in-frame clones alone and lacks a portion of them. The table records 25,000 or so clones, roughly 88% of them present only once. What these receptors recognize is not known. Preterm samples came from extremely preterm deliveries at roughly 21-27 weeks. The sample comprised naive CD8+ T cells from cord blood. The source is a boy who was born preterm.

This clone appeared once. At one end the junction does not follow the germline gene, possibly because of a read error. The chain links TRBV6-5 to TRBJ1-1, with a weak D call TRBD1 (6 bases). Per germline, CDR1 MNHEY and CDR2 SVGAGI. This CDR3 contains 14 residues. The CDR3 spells CASGYSGRGHEAFF. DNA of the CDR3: TGTGCCAGCGGTTACTCCGGCAGGGGTCATGAAGCTTTCTTT.

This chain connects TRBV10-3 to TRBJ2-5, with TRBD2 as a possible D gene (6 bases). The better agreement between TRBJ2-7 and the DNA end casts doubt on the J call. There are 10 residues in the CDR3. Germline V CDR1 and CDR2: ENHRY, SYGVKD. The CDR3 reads CAIGGYEQYF. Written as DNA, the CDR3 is TGTGCCATCGGGGGGTACGAGCAGTACTTC.

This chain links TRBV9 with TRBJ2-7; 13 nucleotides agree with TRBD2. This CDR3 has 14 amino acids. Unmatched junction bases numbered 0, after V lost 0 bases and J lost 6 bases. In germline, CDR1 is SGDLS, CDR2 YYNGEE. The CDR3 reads CASSVGLAGGEQYF. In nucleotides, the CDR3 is TGTGCCAGCAGCGTAGGACTAGCGGGGGGCGAGCAGTACTTC.

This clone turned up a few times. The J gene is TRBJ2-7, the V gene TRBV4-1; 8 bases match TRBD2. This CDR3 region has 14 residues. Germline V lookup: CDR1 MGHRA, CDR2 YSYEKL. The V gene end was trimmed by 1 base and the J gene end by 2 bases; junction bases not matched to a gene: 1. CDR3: CASSQAGGPYEQYF. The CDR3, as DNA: TGCGCCAGCAGCCAAGCGGGGGGGCCCTACGAGCAGTACTTC.

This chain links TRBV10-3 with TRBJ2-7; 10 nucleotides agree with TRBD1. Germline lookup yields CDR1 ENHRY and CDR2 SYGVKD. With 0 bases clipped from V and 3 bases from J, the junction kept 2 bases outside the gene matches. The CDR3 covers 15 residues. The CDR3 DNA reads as TGTGCCATCAGTGAGTCGAGGACAGGGGGCTACGAGCAGTACTTC. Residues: CAISESRTGGYEQYF.

The CDR3 DNA follows: TGCGCCAGCAGCTTTATAAAAAACACTGAAGCTTTCTTT. Amino acid sequence: CASSFIKNTEAFF. The chain couples TRBV5-1 to TRBJ1-1; D is unresolved. The CDR3 loop spans 13 amino acids. V was clipped by 2 bases and J by 2 bases, with 7 bases between them. Germline lookup yields CDR1 SGHRS and CDR2 YFSETQ.

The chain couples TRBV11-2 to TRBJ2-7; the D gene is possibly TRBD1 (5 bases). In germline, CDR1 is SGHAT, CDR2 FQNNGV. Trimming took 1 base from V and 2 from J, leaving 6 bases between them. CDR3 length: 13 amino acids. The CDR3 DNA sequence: TGTGCCAGCAGCTTAGGGGGCCCCTACGAGCAGTACTTC. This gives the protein CASSLGGPYEQYF.

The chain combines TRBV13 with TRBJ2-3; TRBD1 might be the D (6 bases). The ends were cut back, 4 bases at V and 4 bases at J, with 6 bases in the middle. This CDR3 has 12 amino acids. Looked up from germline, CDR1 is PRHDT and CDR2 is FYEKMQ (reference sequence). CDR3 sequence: CASSYRADTQYF. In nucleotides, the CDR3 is TGTGCCAGCAGCTACAGGGCAGATACGCAGTATTTT.

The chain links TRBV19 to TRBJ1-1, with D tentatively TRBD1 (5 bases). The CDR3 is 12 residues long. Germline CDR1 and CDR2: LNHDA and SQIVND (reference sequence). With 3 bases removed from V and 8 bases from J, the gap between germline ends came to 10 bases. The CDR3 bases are TGTGCCAGTAGTATCGGGGGGATCGAAGCTTTCTTT. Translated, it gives CASSIGGIEAFF.

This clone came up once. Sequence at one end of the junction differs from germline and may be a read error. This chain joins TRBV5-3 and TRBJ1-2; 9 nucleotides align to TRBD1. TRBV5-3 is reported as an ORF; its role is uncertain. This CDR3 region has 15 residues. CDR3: CASSLARDRVYGYTF. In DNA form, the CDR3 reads TGTGCCAGCAGCTTGGCTAGGGACAGGGTGTATGGCTACACCTTC.